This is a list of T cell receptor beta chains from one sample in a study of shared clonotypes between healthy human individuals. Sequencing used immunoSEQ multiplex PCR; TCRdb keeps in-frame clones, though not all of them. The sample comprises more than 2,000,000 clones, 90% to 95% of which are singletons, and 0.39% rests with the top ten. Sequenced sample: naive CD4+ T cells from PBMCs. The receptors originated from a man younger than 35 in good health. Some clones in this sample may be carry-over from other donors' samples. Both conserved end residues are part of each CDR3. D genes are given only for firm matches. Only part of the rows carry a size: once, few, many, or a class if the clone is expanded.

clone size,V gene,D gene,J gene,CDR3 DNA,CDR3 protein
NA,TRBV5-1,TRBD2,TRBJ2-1,TGCGCCAGCAGAAGGACTAGCGGGAACAGCTACAATGAGCAGTTCTTC,CASRRTSGNSYNEQFF
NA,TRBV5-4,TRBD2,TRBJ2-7,TGTGCCAGCAGCCGTAGCGGGAGTGGGTCCTACGAGCAGTACTTC,CASSRSGSGSYEQYF
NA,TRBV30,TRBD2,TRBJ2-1,TGTGCCTGGAGTGTTGGGGCGGGAGGTTCCTACAATGAGCAGTTCTTC,CAWSVGAGGSYNEQFF
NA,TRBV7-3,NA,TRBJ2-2,TGTGCCAGCAGCTCCGGGACACCCACCGGGGAGCTGTTTTTT,CASSSGTPTGELFF
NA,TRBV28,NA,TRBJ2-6,TGTGCCAGCAGTAGCTCAGGGACAGGGGCCAACGTCCTGACTTTC,CASSSSGTGANVLTF
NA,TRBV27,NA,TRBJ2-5,TGTGCCAGCATCCGACCTTTGGCCTCGCCCCAAGAGACCCAGTACTTC,CASIRPLASPQETQYF
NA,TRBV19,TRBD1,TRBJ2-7,TGTGCCAGTAGTATGTCGGACAGGCCCTCCTACGAGCAGTACTTC,CASSMSDRPSYEQYF
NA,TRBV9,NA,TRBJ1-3,TGTGCCAGCAGCGTAGTGGGGGCAGACACCATATATTTT,CASSVVGADTIYF
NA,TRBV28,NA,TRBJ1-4,TGTGCCAGCAGTTTACTCGCAACTAATGAAAAACTGTTTTTT,CASSLLATNEKLFF
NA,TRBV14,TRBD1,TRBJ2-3,TGTGCCAGCAGCCGATCACAGGGGAGAGGCACAGATACGCAGTATTTT,CASSRSQGRGTDTQYF
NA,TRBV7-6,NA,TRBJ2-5,TGTGCCAGCAGCTTAACGGGGGTTTGGCAAGAGACCCAGTACTTC,CASSLTGVWQETQYF
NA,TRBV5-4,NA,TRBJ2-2,TGTGCCAGCAGCTCCCGACACGCCACCGGGGAGCTGTTTTTT,CASSSRHATGELFF
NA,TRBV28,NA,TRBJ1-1,TGTGCCAGCAGTTTATTTACTGGGACGAGGGAAGCTTTCTTT,CASSLFTGTREAFF
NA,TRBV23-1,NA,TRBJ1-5,TGCGCCATCCCGTCAACTCTGGGGCCTAGCAATCAGCCCCAGCATTTT,CAIPSTLGPSNQPQHF
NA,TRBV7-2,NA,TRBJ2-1,TGTGCCAGCAGCTTCTCACGGGGGCGCGGGGAGTTCTTC,CASSFSRGRGEFF
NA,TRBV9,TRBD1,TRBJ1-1,TGTGCCAGCAGCGTATTACAGGGGGACACTGAAGCTTTCTTT,CASSVLQGDTEAFF
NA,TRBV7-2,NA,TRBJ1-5,TGTGCCAGCAGTCTGGGAGGAGGCAATCAGCCCCAGCATTTT,CASSLGGGNQPQHF
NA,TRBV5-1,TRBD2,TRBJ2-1,TGCGCCAGCAGCTTGTTAGGGATTAGCGGGAGTTATAACAATGAGCAGTTCTTC,CASSLLGISGSYNNEQFF
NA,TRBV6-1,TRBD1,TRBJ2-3,TGTGCCAGCAGGGGGACAGGGTTCAGGGATACGCAGTATTTT,CASRGTGFRDTQYF
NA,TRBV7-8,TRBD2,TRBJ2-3,TGTGCCAGCAGCCTCGGGACTAGCGGGAGGAGGGGCACAGATACGCAGTATTTT,CASSLGTSGRRGTDTQYF
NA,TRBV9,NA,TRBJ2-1,TGTGCCAGCAGTAAGGAGTACAATGAGCAGTTCTTC,CASSKEYNEQFF
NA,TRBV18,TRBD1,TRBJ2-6,TGTGCCAGCTCACCAGACGAACAGGGGGCGCGCGGGGCCAACGTCCTGACTTTC,CASSPDEQGARGANVLTF
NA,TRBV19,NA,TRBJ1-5,TGTGCCAGTAGTATCAGGGTGAGCAATCAGCCCCAGCATTTT,CASSIRVSNQPQHF
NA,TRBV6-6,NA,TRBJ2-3,TGTGCCAGCACCCTCCCCTGGGAGGGACAGGCAGATACGCAGTATTTT,CASTLPWEGQADTQYF
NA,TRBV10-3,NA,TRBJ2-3,TGTGCCATCAGCCCCGGAGATACGCAGTATTTT,CAISPGDTQYF
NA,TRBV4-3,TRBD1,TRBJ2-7,TGCGCCAGCAGCCAAGATTTAAGGACAGGGCGGGAGCAGTACTTC,CASSQDLRTGREQYF
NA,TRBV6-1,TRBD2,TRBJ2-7,TGTGCCAGCAGTGAAGTGGGGAGGCGGGGGTGCTACTTC,CASSEVGRRGCYF
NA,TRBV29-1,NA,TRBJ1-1,TGCAGCGTTGAACGCCAGCTCATGAACACTGAAGCTTTCTTT,CSVERQLMNTEAFF
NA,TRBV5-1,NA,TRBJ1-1,TGCGCCAGCAGCTTGGAAGGTTCTGACATGAACACTGAAGCTTTCTTT,CASSLEGSDMNTEAFF
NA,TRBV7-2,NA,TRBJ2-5,TGTGCCAGCAGCTTTGACGGGAGACGAGAGACCCAGTACTTC,CASSFDGRRETQYF
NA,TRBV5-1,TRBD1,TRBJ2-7,TGCGCCAGCAGCTTAACCGTCCCGGGACAGGTTTTGGAGCAGTACTTC,CASSLTVPGQVLEQYF
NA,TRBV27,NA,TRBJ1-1,TGTGCCAGCAGTTTGTATGAGAACACTGAAGCTTTCTTT,CASSLYENTEAFF
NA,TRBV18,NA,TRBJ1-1,TGTGCCAGCTCTCAAATTCGGGGCGATATGAACACTGAAGCTTTCTTT,CASSQIRGDMNTEAFF
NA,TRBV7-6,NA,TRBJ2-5,TGTGCCAGCAGCTTTCGGAGACAAGAGACCCAGTACTTC,CASSFRRQETQYF
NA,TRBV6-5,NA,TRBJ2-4,TGTGCCAGCAGTTCCGCAGCCAAAAACATTCAGTACTTC,CASSSAAKNIQYF
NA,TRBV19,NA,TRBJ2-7,TGTGCCAGTAGTATACGTCTATCGCCCTCCTACGAGCAGTACTTC,CASSIRLSPSYEQYF
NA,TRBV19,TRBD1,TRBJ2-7,TGTGCCAGTAGTCAGACAGGGGGCCTTATTTACGAGCAGTACTTC,CASSQTGGLIYEQYF
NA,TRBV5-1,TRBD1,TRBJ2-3,TGCGCCAGCAGCGATAGACAGGGACCTTATGGGCAGTATTTT,CASSDRQGPYGQYF
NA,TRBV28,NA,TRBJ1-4,TGTGCCAGCGGAGACAGGACAACTAATGAAAAACTGTTTTTT,CASGDRTTNEKLFF
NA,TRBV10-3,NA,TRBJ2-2,TGTGCCATCAGTGAGAAGGAGAACACCGGGGAGCTGTTTTTT,CAISEKENTGELFF
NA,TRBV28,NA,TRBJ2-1,TGTGCCAGCAGTCCATCCCATAACCGTAGGGAGCAGTTCTTC,CASSPSHNRREQFF
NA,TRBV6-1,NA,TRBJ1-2,TGTGCCAGCAGTGACCGACTGGGGGCTAACTATGGCTACACCTTC,CASSDRLGANYGYTF
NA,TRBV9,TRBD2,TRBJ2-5,TGTGCCAGCAGCGTAGATGCCTCGGTCGCGGGGGAAGAGACCCAGTACTTC,CASSVDASVAGEETQYF
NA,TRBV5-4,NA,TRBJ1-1,TGTGCCAGCAGCTTGGGAGAGATTACGAACACTGAAGCTTTCTTT,CASSLGEITNTEAFF
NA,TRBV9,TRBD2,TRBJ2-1,TGTGCCAGCAGCGTAGGGACTAGCGTATGGAGTGAGCAGTTCTTC,CASSVGTSVWSEQFF
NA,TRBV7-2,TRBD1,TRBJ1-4,TGTGCCAGCAGCCCCCCGGGACAGGGACGCGAAAAACTGTTTTTT,CASSPPGQGREKLFF
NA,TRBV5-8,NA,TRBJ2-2,TGTGCCAGCAGCTTGGTTTGGGGGGCCATCATGAACACCGGGGAGCTGTTTTTT,CASSLVWGAIMNTGELFF
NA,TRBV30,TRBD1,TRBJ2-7,TGTGCCTGGAGTAAGCGGGACAGGGGGTCTTTTGGAACCTACGAGCAGTACTTC,CAWSKRDRGSFGTYEQYF
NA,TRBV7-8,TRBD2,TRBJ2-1,TGTGCCAGCAGCCCGGCTAGCGGAGGCTCCTACAATGAGCAGTTCTTC,CASSPASGGSYNEQFF
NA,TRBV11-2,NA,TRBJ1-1,TGTGCCAGCAGCTGGACCATGGACACTGAAGCTTTCTTT,CASSWTMDTEAFF
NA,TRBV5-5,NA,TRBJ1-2,TGTGCCAGCAGCTTACAGGGTTACTATGGCTACACCTTC,CASSLQGYYGYTF
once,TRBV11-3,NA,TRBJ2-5,TGTGCCAGCAGCCTCGGGGGCTTTGAGACCCAGTACTTC,CASSLGGFETQYF
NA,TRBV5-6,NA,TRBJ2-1,TGTGCCAGCAGCCCGCGGGGCAGAAGCTCCTACAATGAGCAGTTCTTC,CASSPRGRSSYNEQFF
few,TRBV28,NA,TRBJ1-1,TGTGCCAGCAGTTTACAGGGGTTGAACACTGAAGCTTTCTTT,CASSLQGLNTEAFF
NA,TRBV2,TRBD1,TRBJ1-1,TGTGCCAGCATCCGGGACAGTGCGGCCGACACTGAAGCTTTCTTT,CASIRDSAADTEAFF
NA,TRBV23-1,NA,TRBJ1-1,TGCGCCAGCAGTCAGACTGGGTTAGAGGCTTTCTTT,CASSQTGLEAFF
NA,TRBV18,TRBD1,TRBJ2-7,TGTGCCAGCTCACCTCAAGACAGGGATCTCTACGAGCAGTACTTC,CASSPQDRDLYEQYF
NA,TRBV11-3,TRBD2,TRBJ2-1,TGTGCCAGCAGCTTAGGCGGACTAGCGGGAGTGGGGCAGTTCTTC,CASSLGGLAGVGQFF